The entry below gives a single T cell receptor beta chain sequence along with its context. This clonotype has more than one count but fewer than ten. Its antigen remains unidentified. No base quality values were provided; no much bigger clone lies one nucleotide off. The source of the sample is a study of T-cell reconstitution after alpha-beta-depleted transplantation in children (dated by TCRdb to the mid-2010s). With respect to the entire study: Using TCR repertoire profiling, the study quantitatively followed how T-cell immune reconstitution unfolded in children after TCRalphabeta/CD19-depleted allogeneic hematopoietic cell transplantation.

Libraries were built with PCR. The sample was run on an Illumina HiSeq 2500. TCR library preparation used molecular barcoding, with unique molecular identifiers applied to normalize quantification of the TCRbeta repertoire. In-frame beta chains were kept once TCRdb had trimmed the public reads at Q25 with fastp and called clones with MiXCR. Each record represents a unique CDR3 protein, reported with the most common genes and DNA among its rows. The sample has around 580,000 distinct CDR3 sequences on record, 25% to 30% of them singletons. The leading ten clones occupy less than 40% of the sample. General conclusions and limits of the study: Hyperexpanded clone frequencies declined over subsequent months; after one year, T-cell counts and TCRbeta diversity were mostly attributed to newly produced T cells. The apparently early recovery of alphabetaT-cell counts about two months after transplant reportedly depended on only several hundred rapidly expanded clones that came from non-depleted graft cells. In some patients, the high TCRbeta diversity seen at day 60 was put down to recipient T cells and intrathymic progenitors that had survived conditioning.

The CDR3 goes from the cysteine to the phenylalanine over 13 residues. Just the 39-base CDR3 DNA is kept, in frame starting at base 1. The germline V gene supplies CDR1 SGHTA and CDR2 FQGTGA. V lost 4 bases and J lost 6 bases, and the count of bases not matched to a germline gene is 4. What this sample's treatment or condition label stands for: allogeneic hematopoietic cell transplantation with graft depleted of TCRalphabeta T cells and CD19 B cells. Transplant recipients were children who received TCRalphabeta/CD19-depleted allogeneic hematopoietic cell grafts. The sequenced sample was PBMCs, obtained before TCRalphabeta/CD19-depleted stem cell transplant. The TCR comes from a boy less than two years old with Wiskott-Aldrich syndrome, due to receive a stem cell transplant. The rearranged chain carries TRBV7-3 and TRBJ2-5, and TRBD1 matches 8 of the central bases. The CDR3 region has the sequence CASSSQGGQTQYF. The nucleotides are TGTGCCAGCAGCTCACAGGGGGGACAGACCCAGTACTTC.